This T cell receptor (beta chain) was identified during a study of cytomegalovirus exposure and HLA in healthy donors. PCR involved 60 Vbeta and 13 Jbeta primers. The repertoire was sequenced with immunoSEQ multiplex PCR; TCRdb's copy has only in-frame clones and lacks some. Among about 86,000 clones, 70% to 75% were seen once, and the ten largest hold more than 5.5%. Germline trimming cut 1 base from V and 5 bases from J; bases unmatched to any gene: 6. Germline CDR1 reads MNHNS; CDR2 reads SASEGT. The CDR3 length is 15 residues. This sequence originates from a woman in her 50s in good health and CMV-seropositive. The chain combines TRBV6-1 with TRBJ2-7; TRBD2 matches at 9 bases. The specimen was PBMCs. The CDR3 loop reads CASSEESSGSNEQYF. In DNA form, the CDR3 reads TGTGCCAGCAGTGAAGAAAGTAGCGGGAGTAACGAGCAGTACTTC.